The entry that follows covers one T cell receptor beta chain sequence. Its antigen remains unidentified. This sample is part of a study of OX40 agonist ivuxolimab in advanced cancers. At the level of the study: Patients received ivuxolimab, an intravenous treatment, every 2 weeks at 0.01 to 10 mg/kg. A partial response was reached by three patients: one with hepatocellular carcinoma and two with cutaneous melanoma. Enrollees could have had prior anti-PD-1, anti-PD-L1 or anti-CTLA-4 therapy, which approximately 38% had received.

Here immunoSEQ multiplex PCR was the method, and the copy in TCRdb shows in-frame clones only, minus some. The sample shows 65,000 to 85,000 clones, around nine tenths of them seen only once. Study findings and constraints: Certain nonresponders additionally had low normalized T-cell clonal expansion.

After removal of 3 bases from V and 5 bases from J, the junction contained 8 bases not matched to a gene. CDR1 is GTSNPN, CDR2 SVGIG, per germline (reference sequence). This CDR3 contains 16 residues. The chain combines TRBV30 with TRBJ2-5; 14 bases are shared with TRBD2. The input for sequencing was CD4+ or CD8+ T cells sorted from blood, taken in a trial of the OX40 agonist ivuxolimab. This TCR came from an adult with an advanced solid tumor such as melanoma, head and neck, liver or kidney cancer. CDR3 coding DNA: TGTGCCTGGAGCGGGACTAGCGGGAGTAGGGGTGAGACCCAGTACTTC. It is translated as CAWSGTSGSRGETQYF.